Detailed here is one TCR beta chain. Germline lookup yields CDR1 MNHNY and CDR2 SVGAGI (reference sequence). The V gene end was trimmed by 2 bases and the J gene end by 4 bases; junction bases not matched to a gene: 10. This CDR3 region has 16 residues. The assay was immunoSEQ multiplex PCR, and TCRdb's table has in-frame clones only and misses some. This sample yields 600,000 to 750,000 clones, of which less than 95% are seen a single time; more than 30% belongs to the top ten. Every contributor of samples was a Caucasian grown-up residing in Nashville, Tennessee. This entry is derived from a study of shared clonotypes between healthy human individuals.

The chain recombines TRBV6-6 with TRBJ2-5; 7 nucleotides align to TRBD2. The clonotype comes from a man aged 18 to 29 in good health. Some clones in this sample may be carry-over from other donors' samples. Sequenced input: memory CD8+ T cells from PBMCs. Stated subset: CD45RO+ cells pooled with CCR7-negative TemRA cells. The CDR3 nucleotides are TGTGCCAGCAGTTACCCCATAGCGGGTCCGGGAGAGACCCAGTACTTC. Protein: CASSYPIAGPGETQYF.